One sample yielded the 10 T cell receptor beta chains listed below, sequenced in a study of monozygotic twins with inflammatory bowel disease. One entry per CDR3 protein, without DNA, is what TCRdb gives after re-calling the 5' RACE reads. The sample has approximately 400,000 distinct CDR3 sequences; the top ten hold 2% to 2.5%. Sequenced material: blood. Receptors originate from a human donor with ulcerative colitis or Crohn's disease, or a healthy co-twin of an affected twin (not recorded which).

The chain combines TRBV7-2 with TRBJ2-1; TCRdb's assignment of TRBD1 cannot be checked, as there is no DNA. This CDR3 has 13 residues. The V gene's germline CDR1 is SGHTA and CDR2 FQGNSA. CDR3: CASSFHRVDEQFF.

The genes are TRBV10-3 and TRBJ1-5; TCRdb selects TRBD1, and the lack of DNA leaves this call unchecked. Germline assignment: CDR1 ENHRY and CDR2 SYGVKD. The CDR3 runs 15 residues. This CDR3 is CAISERGDGNQPQHF.

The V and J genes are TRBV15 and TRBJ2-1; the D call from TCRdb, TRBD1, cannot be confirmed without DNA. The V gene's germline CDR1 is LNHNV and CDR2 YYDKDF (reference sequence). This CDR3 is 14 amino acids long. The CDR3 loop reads CATGSGRSYNEQFF.

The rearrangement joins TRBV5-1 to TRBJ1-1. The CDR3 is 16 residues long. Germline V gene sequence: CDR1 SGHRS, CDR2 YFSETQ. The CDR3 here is CASSLVSGEGNTEVFF.

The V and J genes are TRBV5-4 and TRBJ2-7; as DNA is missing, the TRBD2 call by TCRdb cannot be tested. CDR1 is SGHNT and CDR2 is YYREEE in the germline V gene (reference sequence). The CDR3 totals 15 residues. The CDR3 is CASSFNAGVGNEQYF.

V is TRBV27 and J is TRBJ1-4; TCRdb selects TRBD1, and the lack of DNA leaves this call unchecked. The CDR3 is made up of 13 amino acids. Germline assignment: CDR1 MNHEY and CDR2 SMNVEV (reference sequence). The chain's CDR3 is CASSLGRSEKLFF.

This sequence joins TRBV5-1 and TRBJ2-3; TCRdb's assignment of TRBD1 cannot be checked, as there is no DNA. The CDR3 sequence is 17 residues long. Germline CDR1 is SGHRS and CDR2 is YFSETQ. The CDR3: CASSSGTAANRGDTQYF.

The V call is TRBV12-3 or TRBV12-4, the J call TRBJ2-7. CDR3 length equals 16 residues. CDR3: CASSFGVAGGSYEQYF.

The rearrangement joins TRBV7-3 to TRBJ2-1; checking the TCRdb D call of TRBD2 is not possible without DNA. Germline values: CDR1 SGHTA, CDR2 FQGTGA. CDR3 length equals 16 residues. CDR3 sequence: CASSLMGAGAYNEQFF.

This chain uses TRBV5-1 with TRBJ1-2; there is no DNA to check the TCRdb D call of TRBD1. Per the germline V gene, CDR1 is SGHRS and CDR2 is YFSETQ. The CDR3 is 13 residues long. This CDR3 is CASSFLQGAGYTF.